Presented here are 30 T cell receptor beta chains from one specimen sequenced in a study of T cells in Graves' hyperthyroidism and ophthalmopathy (dated by TCRdb to the late 2010s). Library method: multiplex PCR. TCRdb records Illumina HiSeq 2000 as the sequencer. The TCR beta CDR3 regions were amplified from RNA transcripts. For the first round of RT-PCR on the TCR CDR3, the HTBI primer set was used together with the Qiagen OneStep RT-PCR kit. In-frame beta chains were kept once TCRdb had trimmed the public reads at Q25 with fastp and called clones with MiXCR. Each CDR3 protein appears once, grouped with its most common genes and DNA. For this sample there are 400,000 to 550,000 distinct CDR3 sequences; approximately 15% appear just once. The top ten constitute roughly 17% of the sample. Sequenced input: blood. The receptors come from a woman aged 18-29 years with Graves' hyperthyroidism.

The table lists this clonotype with a few counts. The chain couples TRBV6-1 to TRBJ2-3; no clear D. Per germline, CDR1 MNHNS and CDR2 SASEGT. V lost 6 bases, J lost 5 bases, and 9 bases lay in between. This CDR3 comprises 12 residues. The CDR3 loop is CASRPPLDTQYF. The CDR3 bases are TGTGCCAGCAGGCCCCCATTAGATACGCAGTATTTT.

At least ten counts were recorded for this clonotype. The chain combines TRBV19 with TRBJ1-1; 10 bases are shared with TRBD1. V gave up 6 bases and J gave up 5 bases; unmatched junction bases: 3. Germline V gene lookup returns CDR1 LNHDA and CDR2 SQIVND (reference sequence). This CDR3 contains 13 residues. The CDR3 sequence is CASRGTGVTEAFF. CDR3 in DNA: TGTGCCAGTAGGGGGACAGGGGTTACTGAAGCTTTCTTT.

This clonotype was detected many times. This chain uses TRBV5-1 with TRBJ1-1; D unresolved. The CDR3 length is 13 residues. Per germline, CDR1 SGHRS and CDR2 YFSETQ. V was trimmed by 1 base and J by 4 bases, leaving 8 bases between them. The CDR3 protein is CASSLWAVTEAFF. DNA of the CDR3: TGCGCCAGCAGCTTGTGGGCAGTCACTGAAGCTTTCTTT. The variable domain in full, with the rest retrieved from reference TRBV5-1 and TRBJ1-1, is KAGVTQTPRYLIKTRGQQVTLSCSPISGHRSVSWYQQTPGQGLQFLFEYFSETQRNKGNFPGRFSGRQFSNSRSEMNVSTLELGDSALYLCASSLWAVTEAFFGQGTRLTVV.

This clonotype has at least ten counts. The V and J genes are TRBV12-3 or TRBV12-4 and TRBJ1-2; TRBD1 matches at 10 bases. This CDR3 region has 18 residues. The trim removed 1 base at V and 2 bases at J, leaving 10 bases unmatched. The CDR3 spells CASSLVGGGQGKNYGYTF. CDR3 bases: TGTGCCAGCAGTTTAGTTGGGGGGGGACAGGGGAAAAACTATGGCTACACCTTC.

This clonotype appeared a few times. This chain connects TRBV7-9 to TRBJ2-2; 12 bases are a match to TRBD2. Trimming took 5 bases from V and 6 from J; bases not matched to a gene: 10. CDR3 length: 17 residues. Germline CDR1 SEHNR, CDR2 FQNEAQ (reference sequence). CDR3 sequence: CASSKRLTSGRPGELFF. The CDR3 coding sequence is TGTGCCAGCAGCAAACGCCTGACTAGCGGGAGACCCGGGGAGCTGTTTTTT.

This clonotype appeared many times. The CDR3, as DNA: TGCGCCAGCAGCTTGGCCGGGGCCGGTAGGAACACCGGGGAGCTGTTTTTT. Its protein is CASSLAGAGRNTGELFF. The rearrangement uses TRBV5-1 and TRBJ2-2; D is possibly TRBD1 or TRBD2 (5 bases each). The CDR3 runs 17 residues. V lost 0 bases to trimming and J lost 1 base, with 13 bases between them. In germline, CDR1 is SGHRS, CDR2 YFSETQ. The full variable domain, completed using reference TRBV5-1 and TRBJ2-2, is KAGVTQTPRYLIKTRGQQVTLSCSPISGHRSVSWYQQTPGQGLQFLFEYFSETQRNKGNFPGRFSGRQFSNSRSEMNVSTLELGDSALYLCASSLAGAGRNTGELFFGEGSRLTVL.

V usage is TRBV19 and J usage is TRBJ2-3, with D perhaps matching TRBD2 (5 bases). This CDR3 is 15 amino acids long. Trimming removed 4 bases from V and 1 base from J, with 12 bases in between. Germline V gene data show CDR1 as LNHDA and CDR2 as SQIVND (reference sequence). The CDR3 spells CASSTRGPGTDTQYF. CDR3 in DNA: TGTGCCAGTAGTACCCGGGGTCCCGGCACAGATACGCAGTATTTT.

In this sample, this clonotype turned up many times. CDR3 region: CASSYLTGGTYGYTF. The CDR3 DNA sequence: TGTGCCAGCAGTTACTTAACAGGGGGTACCTATGGCTACACCTTC. The chain recombines TRBV6-1 with TRBJ1-2; the match to TRBD1 covers 8 bases. This CDR3 has 15 residues. The germline V gene has CDR1 MNHNS and CDR2 SASEGT. J was trimmed by 4 bases and V by 5 bases; bases with no gene match: 9.

The chain links TRBV3-1 to TRBJ1-4; possible D gene TRBD1, 5 bases. This CDR3 contains 15 residues. The germline CDR1 and CDR2 sequences are LGHDT and YNNKEL (reference sequence). Trimming removed 0 bases from V and 4 bases from J, with 9 bases in between. The CDR3 sequence is CASSQDPRDNEKLFF. CDR3 nucleotides: TGTGCCAGCAGCCAAGATCCCAGGGATAATGAAAAACTGTTTTTT.

This clonotype came up a few times. This chain links TRBV11-1 with TRBJ2-7; TRBD2 aligns across 10 bases. The CDR3 extends over 15 amino acids. Trimming at V came to 4 bases and at J to 5 bases, leaving 8 bases not matched to a gene. Germline CDR1 is SGHAT and CDR2 is FQDESV (reference sequence). The CDR3 is CASSSPGTSEHEQYF. The CDR3 DNA reads TGTGCCAGCAGCTCCCCTGGGACTAGCGAGCACGAGCAGTACTTC.

This clonotype has only a few counts. The V call is TRBV20-1, the J call TRBJ1-5; D is unresolved. V was trimmed by 3 bases and J by 4 bases, leaving 13 bases between them. The CDR3 totals 14 residues. Looked up from germline, CDR1 is DFQATT and CDR2 is SNEGSKA (reference sequence). The DNA of the CDR3 is TGCAGTGCTAGTTCCGCCGGGGAAAATCAGCCCCAGCATTTT. Residues: CSASSAGENQPQHF.

This clonotype came up many times. This chain uses TRBV12-3 or TRBV12-4 with TRBJ2-4; D is uncertain. Trimming took 5 bases from V and 0 from J, leaving 8 bases between them. The CDR3 loop spans 14 amino acids. CDR3 coding DNA: TGTGCCAGCAGTAAGGGATTAGCCAAAAACATTCAGTACTTC. Translation: CASSKGLAKNIQYF.

This clonotype was detected ten times or more. The chain is built from TRBV30 and TRBJ1-1; D not certain. V was shortened by 3 bases and J by 6 bases, with 17 bases between the two germline ends. The CDR3 is 14 residues long. Per the germline V gene, CDR1 is GTSNPN and CDR2 is SVGIG (reference sequence). This CDR3 is CAWRLLALSSEAFF. For the CDR3, the DNA is TGTGCCTGGAGGCTCTTGGCTCTCAGCTCTGAAGCTTTCTTT.

This clonotype has a count of ten or more. This chain connects TRBV11-3 to TRBJ2-7; 8 bases map to TRBD2. CDR3 length equals 15 residues. V shed 5 bases and J 3 bases; nucleotides not matched to a gene: 9. Germline V gene data show CDR1 as SGHNT and CDR2 as YENEEA. This chain's CDR3 is CASSQPAGALYEQYF. In DNA form, the CDR3 reads TGTGCCAGCAGCCAGCCAGCGGGAGCGCTCTACGAGCAGTACTTC.

The chain carries TRBV2 and TRBJ2-7; the D gene is possibly TRBD2 (5 bases). Trimming removed 3 bases at V and 3 bases at J, with 15 bases between. The CDR3 extends over 15 amino acids. Germline V gene data show CDR1 as SNHLY and CDR2 as FYNNEI. CDR3 region: CASSDTADRGYEQYF. The CDR3 DNA reads TGTGCCAGCAGTGATACCGCAGATCGGGGCTACGAGCAGTACTTC.

This clonotype appeared a few times. This chain joins TRBV7-9 and TRBJ1-1; a possible D gene is TRBD1 (6 bases). The germline V and J ends were trimmed by 3 bases and 6 bases, with 14 bases remaining between them. The CDR3 is 14 amino acids. Germline V lookup: CDR1 SEHNR, CDR2 FQNEAQ (reference sequence). The CDR3 DNA reads TGTGCCAGCAGCTTTCAGGGTAGGGGGGCTGAAGCTTTCTTT. The encoded protein is CASSFQGRGAEAFF.

This clonotype appeared many times. The chain recombines TRBV14 with TRBJ2-2; either TRBD1 or TRBD2 may supply D (6 bases each). The CDR3 contains 17 residues. Germline assignment: CDR1 SGHDN and CDR2 FVKESK. V lost 3 bases and J lost 8, with 22 bases in between. Here the CDR3 DNA reads TGTGCCAGCAGCCATCCCCTCGTAGGGGGGAATACTGGGGAGCTGTTTTTT. It yields the protein CASSHPLVGGNTGELFF.

In this sample, this clonotype turned up many times. The chain links TRBV7-6 to TRBJ2-1; no firm D call. CDR1 is SGHVS and CDR2 is FNYEAQ in the germline V gene. The V end was cut by 5 bases, the J end by 0 bases, with 8 bases between. This CDR3 comprises 14 residues. The CDR3 coding sequence is TGTGCCAGCAGCCCCGTTCCCTCCTACAATGAGCAGTTCTTC. It encodes CASSPVPSYNEQFF. Variable domain in full (rest from reference TRBV7-6 and TRBJ2-1): GAGVSQSPRYKVTKRGQDVALRCDPISGHVSLYWYRQALGQGPEFLTYFNYEAQQDKSGLPNDRFSAERPEGSISTLTIQRTEQRDSAMYRCASSPVPSYNEQFFGPGTRLTVL.

This clonotype has a count of ten or more. The chain combines TRBV3-1 with TRBJ1-5; D remains ambiguous. Germline V gives CDR1 LGHDT, CDR2 YNNKEL (reference sequence). Trimming stripped 3 bases from V and 3 bases from J, with 18 bases between. The CDR3 extends over 17 amino acids. The CDR3, as DNA: TGTGCCAGCAGCCAGGGCAGCCGACAATATCCCAATCAGCCCCAGCATTTT. Protein sequence: CASSQGSRQYPNQPQHF.

There are many counts of this clonotype. The rearrangement uses TRBV27 and TRBJ2-1, with a possible D match to TRBD2 (5 bases). The germline V gene has CDR1 MNHEY and CDR2 SMNVEV (reference sequence). Trimming took off 7 bases at V and 5 bases at J, with 18 bases between the two ends. The CDR3 totals 15 residues. The CDR3 loop is CASKPGILPNNEQFF. CDR3 sequence (DNA): TGTGCCAGCAAGCCCGGGATCCTCCCTAACAATGAGCAGTTCTTC.

This clonotype was seen only a few times. This chain joins TRBV5-6 and TRBJ2-1; D unresolved. V was cut by 5 bases and J by 5 bases, with 14 bases left in between. Germline V gene lookup returns CDR1 SGHDT and CDR2 YYEEEE. The CDR3 consists of 14 residues. The CDR3 loop reads CASREGGWDNEQFF. The CDR3, as DNA: TGTGCCAGCAGGGAAGGTGGCTGGGACAATGAGCAGTTCTTC.

This sequence joins TRBV10-3 and TRBJ1-1; 11 bases fit TRBD1. This CDR3 is built from 14 residues. After removal of 6 bases from V and 4 bases from J, the junction contained 4 bases not matched to a gene. CDR1 is ENHRY and CDR2 is SYGVKD in the germline V gene. The CDR3 DNA sequence: TGTGCCATCAGGAGGACAGGGGGCTCCACTGAAGCTTTCTTT. Translating gives CAIRRTGGSTEAFF.

With respect to this clonotype: A clone one base away is much larger, so this may be a read error. The rearrangement uses TRBV10-2 and TRBJ1-6; perhaps TRBD1 as D (6 bases). Germline CDR1 reads WSHSY; CDR2 reads SAAADI. CDR3 length equals 13 residues. The CDR3 DNA reads TGCACCAGCAGATTAGGGGGGAGCTCACCCCTCCACTTT. Its translation: CTSRLGGSSPLHF.

This chain joins TRBV29-1 and TRBJ2-2; 7 bases align to TRBD2. After removal of 0 bases from V and 2 bases from J, the junction contained 3 bases not matched to a gene. Germline values: CDR1 SQVTM, CDR2 ANQGSEA. The CDR3 consists of 15 residues. In DNA, the CDR3 is TGCAGCGTTGAAGACGGGAGGACCAACACCGGGGAGCTGTTTTTT. Protein product: CSVEDGRTNTGELFF.

This clonotype was detected ten times or more. The chain has TRBV2 and TRBJ1-5; D remains unclear. The V end was cut by 6 bases, the J end by 0 bases, with 24 bases between. The CDR3 has 19 amino acids. Germline values: CDR1 SNHLY, CDR2 FYNNEI. CDR3 in DNA: TGTGCCAGCAGCCCTACCCGGAGAGCAACAGAGTATAGCAATCAGCCCCAGCATTTT. The encoded protein is CASSPTRRATEYSNQPQHF.

The rearrangement links TRBV6-1 to TRBJ1-3; D remains unclear. Trimming removed 5 bases at V and 0 bases at J, with 5 bases between. The CDR3 runs to 13 residues. Germline V lookup: CDR1 MNHNS, CDR2 SASEGT. The CDR3 reads CASSTFSGNTIYF. The DNA for the CDR3 is TGTGCCAGCAGTACCTTCTCTGGAAACACCATATATTTT.

This clonotype was observed at least ten times. The V call is TRBV25-1, the J call TRBJ2-1; TRBD1 matches at 7 bases. CDR3 length equals 20 residues. Germline values: CDR1 MGHDK, CDR2 SYGVNS. J was trimmed by 0 bases and V by 4 bases; bases with no gene match: 18. The CDR3 DNA follows: TGTGCCAGCAGTGGGCGCGGACAGGACAAGGACTCAAACTCCTACAATGAGCAGTTCTTC. Its protein is CASSGRGQDKDSNSYNEQFF.

This clonotype was found many times. The chain combines TRBV18 with TRBJ1-1; the D is unclear. The CDR3 sequence is 17 residues long. Germline-derived CDR1 and CDR2 are KGHSH and LQKENI. Trimming stripped 3 bases from V and 0 bases from J, with 17 bases between. The CDR3 coding sequence is TGTGCCAGCTCACCGGTGGCCAGCAAAATTATGAACACTGAAGCTTTCTTT. Its protein is CASSPVASKIMNTEAFF.

The chain recombines TRBV19 with TRBJ2-2; tentative D call: TRBD1 (6 bases). CDR3 length equals 14 residues. Deletions cut 5 bases from V and 4 bases from J, with 11 bases between. Germline loops: CDR1 LNHDA, CDR2 SQIVND (reference sequence). The CDR3 reads CASSLNRATGELFF. In DNA, the CDR3 is TGTGCCAGTAGTCTAAACAGGGCCACCGGGGAGCTGTTTTTT.

Only a few counts were recorded for this clonotype. Being one base from a much bigger clone, this may be a read error. The J gene is TRBJ1-1, the V gene TRBV2, with 9 bases that match TRBD1. Germline V gene sequence: CDR1 SNHLY, CDR2 FYNNEI. The V segment lost 5 bases and the J segment 4 bases; nucleotides outside the gene matches: 11. CDR3 length equals 16 residues. Here the CDR3 DNA reads TGTGCCAGCAGTTTTACCCTGGGACAGGGTGGCACTGAAGCTTTCTTT. Translation: CASSFTLGQGGTEAFF.